The 29 T cell receptor beta chains in this list originate from one sample, sequenced in a study of T-cell reconstitution after alpha-beta-depleted transplantation in children. As it was prepared, the TCRbeta library received unique molecular identifiers. TCRdb recomputed calls from the PCR reads with MiXCR, one row per CDR3 protein. The sample comprises 350,000 to 450,000 distinct CDR3 sequences, 10% to 15% of which are singletons, and around 4.1% rests with the top ten. The sample consisted of PBMCs, taken from the stem cell graft. Receptors originate from a human donor who donated a stem cell graft to a child with Fanconi anemia.

This clonotype has a handful of counts. The chain is built from TRBV20-1 and TRBJ2-3, with 7 bases matching TRBD2. Trimming removed 5 bases from V and 5 bases from J; junction bases left unmatched: 10. Germline V gene lookup returns CDR1 DFQATT and CDR2 SNEGSKA (reference sequence). This CDR3 comprises 14 residues. CDR3 loop: CSAREEALRDTQYF. The CDR3 nucleotides are TGCAGTGCTCGGGAGGAGGCCTTACGAGATACGCAGTATTTT.

This chain joins TRBV5-6 and TRBJ2-1, with 8 bases matching TRBD1. The CDR3 covers 16 residues. From germline, CDR1 is SGHDT and CDR2 YYEEEE. Trimming cost V 4 bases and J 3 bases; bases outside gene matches: 9. The CDR3 DNA is TGTGCCAGCAGCGCCTCTGGACAGGGCCTCTACAATGAGCAGTTCTTC. Protein: CASSASGQGLYNEQFF.

This clonotype showed up just a few times. The chain links TRBV29-1 to TRBJ1-2; 8 nucleotides agree with TRBD1. Germline-derived CDR1 and CDR2 are SQVTM and ANQGSEA. The CDR3 sequence is 12 residues long. Germline trimming cut 3 bases from V and 3 bases from J; bases unmatched to any gene: 0. In DNA, the CDR3 is TGCAGCGTTGAGACAGGGGACTATGGCTACACCTTC. Residues: CSVETGDYGYTF.

This clonotype was found a few times. This rearrangement joins TRBV5-6 to TRBJ2-7, with 8 nucleotides matching TRBD1. CDR3 length: 20 amino acids. Per germline, CDR1 SGHDT and CDR2 YYEEEE. The ends lost 4 bases at V and 8 bases at J; junction bases unmatched: 29. CDR3 DNA: TGTGCCAGCAGCCCAAAGGAGGTGTTTCGGCAGGGGGCTCCCTACGTTCAGCAGTACGTC. It specifies CASSPKEVFRQGAPYVQQYV.

This clonotype was counted at least ten times. V usage is TRBV9 and J usage is TRBJ1-2; D is unclear. The V gene lost 2 bases and the J gene lost 10 bases, with 18 bases spanning the gap. Germline CDR1 reads SGDLS; CDR2 reads YYNGEE. This CDR3 has 14 amino acids. The CDR3 spells CASSVSGTASSYTF. CDR3 coding DNA: TGTGCCAGCAGCGTTTCAGGCACGGCAAGTTCCTACACCTTC.

This clonotype was seen a few times. The CDR3 DNA is TGTGCCAGCAGCCAAGGATTGGCCAGGGCGAACACTGAAGCTTTCTTT. It specifies CASSQGLARANTEAFF. This rearrangement joins TRBV4-2 to TRBJ1-1, with a tentative D call TRBD1 (5 bases). Trimming removed 1 base at V and 1 base at J, with 13 bases between. From germline, CDR1 is LGHNA and CDR2 YNFKEQ. CDR3 length: 16 residues.

A few counts support this clonotype. The chain couples TRBV6-2 or TRBV6-3 to TRBJ2-5; 12 nucleotides agree with TRBD2. With V trimmed by 0 bases and J by 2 bases, 4 bases remained unmatched. The germline CDR1 and CDR2 sequences are MNHEY and SVGEGT. This CDR3 comprises 17 residues. CDR3 residues: CASSYSALAGGQETQYF. The CDR3 region has the DNA TGTGCCAGCAGTTACTCGGCCCTAGCGGGGGGGCAAGAGACCCAGTACTTC.

The chain links TRBV20-1 to TRBJ2-2; D is perhaps TRBD2 (6 bases). This CDR3 region has 14 residues. Germline values: CDR1 DFQATT, CDR2 SNEGSKA (reference sequence). Trimming removed 3 bases from V and 0 bases from J, with 8 bases in between. CDR3 coding DNA: TGCAGTGCTAGTCGGGGGTCGAACACCGGGGAGCTGTTTTTT. The encoded protein is CSASRGSNTGELFF.

This clonotype was counted a few times. J is TRBJ1-3 and V is TRBV29-1; the match to TRBD1 covers 7 bases. Trimming cost V 1 base and J 0 bases; bases outside gene matches: 3. Germline CDR1 reads SQVTM; CDR2 reads ANQGSEA. The CDR3 covers 15 residues. The CDR3 sequence is CSVEGRGDSGNTIYF. The CDR3 bases are TGCAGCGTTGAAGGCAGGGGGGACTCTGGAAACACCATATATTTT.

This clonotype appeared a few times. This rearrangement joins TRBV20-1 to TRBJ2-1; no clear D. The germline V gene has CDR1 DFQATT and CDR2 SNEGSKA (reference sequence). The CDR3 covers 14 residues. V dropped 3 bases and J dropped 3 bases, with 12 bases sitting between them. The CDR3 reads CSASVNSGYNEQFF. CDR3 sequence (DNA): TGCAGTGCTAGCGTCAACTCTGGCTACAATGAGCAGTTCTTC.

In its sample, this clonotype was seen a few times. The chain couples TRBV5-1 to TRBJ2-3; maybe TRBD1 (6 bases). V lost 4 bases and J lost 0, with 12 bases in between. This CDR3 contains 15 residues. Germline V gives CDR1 SGHRS, CDR2 YFSETQ. In nucleotides, the CDR3 is TGCGCCAGCAGCCAGGGGTTCCCTAGCACAGATACGCAGTATTTT. Translated: CASSQGFPSTDTQYF.

J is TRBJ2-3 and V is TRBV7-2, with D perhaps TRBD2 (6 bases). The V end lost 3 bases, the J end lost 2 bases, and 15 bases lay between the germline ends. The CDR3 length is 16 residues. Per germline, CDR1 SGHTA and CDR2 FQGNSA. Written as DNA, the CDR3 is TGTGCCAGCAGCTTTTTCGGGGCGGGAACCACAGATACGCAGTATTTT. Protein: CASSFFGAGTTDTQYF. Combining the CDR3 with reference TRBV7-2 and TRBJ2-3 gives the whole variable domain GAGVSQSPSNKVTEKGKDVELRCDPISGHTALYWYRQSLGQGLEFLIYFQGNSAPDKSGLPSDRFSAERTGGSVSTLTIQRTQQEDSAVYLCASSFFGAGTTDTQYFGPGTRLTVL.

This clonotype showed up many times. The V gene is TRBV5-1, the J gene TRBJ2-5; D is unresolved. With 1 base removed from V and 4 bases from J, the gap between germline ends came to 8 bases. The germline CDR1 and CDR2 sequences are SGHRS and YFSETQ. The CDR3 sequence is 13 residues long. DNA for the CDR3: TGCGCCAGCAGCTTGAAGGGCCCAGAGACCCAGTACTTC. Translation gives CASSLKGPETQYF. Using reference TRBV5-1 and TRBJ2-5 for the parts outside the CDR3, the full variable domain is KAGVTQTPRYLIKTRGQQVTLSCSPISGHRSVSWYQQTPGQGLQFLFEYFSETQRNKGNFPGRFSGRQFSNSRSEMNVSTLELGDSALYLCASSLKGPETQYFGPGTRLLVL.

This clonotype was seen a handful of times. The genes are TRBV5-5 and TRBJ1-3; TRBD1 aligns across 8 bases. CDR3 length: 17 residues. V lost 3 bases and J lost 0; bases outside the gene matches: 8. Germline V gene sequence: CDR1 SGHKS, CDR2 YYEKEE (reference sequence). The CDR3 DNA reads TGTGCCAGCAGCTCAGGACAGGGAAGAGACTCTGGAAACACCATATATTTT. Its protein product is CASSSGQGRDSGNTIYF.

This clonotype was seen many times. In DNA form, the CDR3 reads TGTGCCAGCAGTATAAGAATGGTGGCCGGGGAGCTGTTTTTT. Protein sequence: CASSIRMVAGELFF. The V gene is TRBV2, the J gene TRBJ2-2; D remains ambiguous. The germline gives CDR1 SNHLY, CDR2 FYNNEI. Trimming left V 5 bases short and J 6 bases short, with 13 bases between. The CDR3 spans 14 residues.

V is TRBV6-1 and J is TRBJ1-2; TRBD1 aligns across 7 bases. Per the germline V gene, CDR1 is MNHNS and CDR2 is SASEGT. V lost 4 bases and J lost 5; bases outside the gene matches: 4. The CDR3 is 13 residues long. The chain's CDR3 is CASSGQGKYGYTF. The CDR3 DNA is TGTGCCAGCAGTGGACAGGGCAAGTATGGCTACACCTTC.

The chain couples TRBV5-1 to TRBJ1-4, with a tentative D call TRBD1 (6 bases). The CDR3 loop spans 13 amino acids. Germline V lookup: CDR1 SGHRS, CDR2 YFSETQ. The V end lost 6 bases, the J end lost 4 bases, and 10 bases lay between the germline ends. The chain's CDR3 is CASKAGVNEKLFF. The CDR3 region has the DNA TGCGCCAGCAAGGCAGGGGTTAATGAAAAACTGTTTTTT.

The genes are TRBV5-1 and TRBJ2-7, with D maybe TRBD1 (6 bases). Trimming shortened V by 4 bases and J by 6 bases, and 14 bases separated the two germline ends. The CDR3 runs 13 residues. Germline CDR1 and CDR2: SGHRS and YFSETQ. The CDR3 bases are TGCGCCAGCAGCGGGTTTTTAGGGGGCGAGCAGTACGTC. Protein: CASSGFLGGEQYV.

Only a few counts were recorded for this clonotype. The gene calls are TRBV19 and TRBJ2-1; D is uncertain. Trimming stripped 3 bases from V and 6 bases from J, with 12 bases between. Germline lookup yields CDR1 LNHDA and CDR2 SQIVND (reference sequence). This CDR3 comprises 14 residues. The CDR3 loop reads CASSIRHGTNEQFF. As DNA, the CDR3 is TGTGCCAGTAGTATCCGACACGGTACCAATGAGCAGTTCTTC. The full variable domain, rest sourced from reference TRBV19 and TRBJ2-1, is DGGITQSPKYLFRKEGQNVTLSCEQNLNHDAMYWYRQDPGQGLRLIYYSQIVNDFQKGDIAEGYSVSREKKESFPLTVTSAQKNPTAFYLCASSIRHGTNEQFFGPGTRLTVL.

The rearrangement joins TRBV4-3 to TRBJ1-2, with D unresolved. Trimming stripped 1 base from V and 5 bases from J, with 11 bases between. The CDR3 is made up of 14 amino acids. Looked up from germline, CDR1 is LGHNA and CDR2 is YSLEER. This chain's CDR3 is CASSQGVGGYGYTF. CDR3 coding DNA: TGCGCCAGCAGCCAAGGGGTAGGAGGGTATGGCTACACCTTC.

This clonotype has a count of ten or more. V gene TRBV5-1 combines with J gene TRBJ2-3; TRBD1 agrees at 8 bases. Losses at the gene ends were 1 base for V and 0 bases for J; bases not matched to a gene: 4. CDR3 length: 16 residues. CDR1 and CDR2 from the germline V gene are SGHRS and YFSETQ. Written as DNA, the CDR3 is TGCGCCAGCAGCTTGAATACAGGGGGGAGCACAGATACGCAGTATTTT. It codes for CASSLNTGGSTDTQYF.

This clonotype was picked up a small number of times. The chain couples TRBV7-2 to TRBJ1-2; no clear D. The CDR3 is made up of 14 amino acids. V lost 5 bases and J 8 bases, leaving 18 bases between the germline ends. Per the germline V gene, CDR1 is SGHTA and CDR2 is FQGNSA. The CDR3 protein is CASSLPPTNRGYTF. CDR3 nucleotide sequence: TGTGCCAGCAGCCTTCCCCCGACTAATCGGGGCTACACCTTC.

This chain links TRBV4-3 with TRBJ1-4; TRBD1 might be the D (5 bases). In germline, CDR1 is LGHNA, CDR2 YSLEER. The CDR3 contains 17 residues. The V end was cut by 0 bases, the J end by 6 bases, with 17 bases between. In DNA form, the CDR3 reads TGCGCCAGCAGCCAAGATCGCCGTCGGGGCGAGGATGAAAAACTGTTTTTT. Amino acids: CASSQDRRRGEDEKLFF.

In its sample, this clonotype was seen a few times. V is TRBV19 and J is TRBJ1-5; D is undetermined. CDR3 length: 15 residues. V gave up 0 bases and J gave up 6 bases, with 12 bases separating them. Germline V gene data show CDR1 as LNHDA and CDR2 as SQIVND (reference sequence). The CDR3 nucleotides read TGTGCCAGTAGTATAGATCCCGATATAGGTCAGCCCCAGCATTTT. Translation: CASSIDPDIGQPQHF.

In its sample, this clonotype was seen many times. The rearrangement links TRBV7-8 to TRBJ2-1; weak D call: TRBD1 (5 bases). CDR1 and CDR2 (germline): SGHVS, FQNEAQ. V dropped 5 bases and J dropped 5 bases, with 10 bases sitting between them. CDR3 length: 13 residues. The CDR3 DNA follows: TGTGCCAGCAGCCCACCGACAGACAATGAGCAGTTCTTC. It is translated as CASSPPTDNEQFF.

This clonotype was observed a handful of times. V and J are TRBV27 and TRBJ1-2, with D possibly matching TRBD1 (5 bases). The V end lost 9 bases, the J end lost 2 bases, and 16 bases lay between the germline ends. CDR1 is MNHEY, CDR2 SMNVEV, per germline (reference sequence). CDR3 length equals 14 residues. DNA of the CDR3: TGTGCCAGTGGCAAGGGGAGTCCGAACTATGGCTACACCTTC. Amino acids: CASGKGSPNYGYTF.

This clonotype appeared many times. The chain joins TRBV29-1 to TRBJ2-5; 10 bases align to TRBD1. With V trimmed by 4 bases and J by 4 bases, 0 bases remained unmatched. Germline lookup yields CDR1 SQVTM and CDR2 ANQGSEA. The CDR3 sequence is 12 residues long. The CDR3 DNA sequence: TGCAGCGTTGGACAGGGGGCAGAGACCCAGTACTTC. Protein sequence: CSVGQGAETQYF.

This clonotype appeared a few times. The chain recombines TRBV20-1 with TRBJ1-2; D not resolved. The CDR3 has 15 amino acids. The germline V gene has CDR1 DFQATT and CDR2 SNEGSKA (reference sequence). Deletions cut 2 bases from V and 2 bases from J, with 15 bases between. The CDR3 loop reads CSARPDYPINYGYTF. The CDR3 DNA follows: TGCAGTGCTAGACCCGATTATCCTATCAACTATGGCTACACCTTC.

The rearrangement joins TRBV20-1 to TRBJ2-2; D perhaps matches TRBD1 (5 bases). CDR1 is DFQATT, CDR2 SNEGSKA, per germline (reference sequence). This CDR3 comprises 16 residues. V lost 0 bases and J 4 bases, leaving 15 bases between the germline ends. CDR3 coding DNA: TGCAGTGCTAGAGATCTTCGATCTCAGGGCACCGGGGAGCTGTTTTTT. Translated: CSARDLRSQGTGELFF.